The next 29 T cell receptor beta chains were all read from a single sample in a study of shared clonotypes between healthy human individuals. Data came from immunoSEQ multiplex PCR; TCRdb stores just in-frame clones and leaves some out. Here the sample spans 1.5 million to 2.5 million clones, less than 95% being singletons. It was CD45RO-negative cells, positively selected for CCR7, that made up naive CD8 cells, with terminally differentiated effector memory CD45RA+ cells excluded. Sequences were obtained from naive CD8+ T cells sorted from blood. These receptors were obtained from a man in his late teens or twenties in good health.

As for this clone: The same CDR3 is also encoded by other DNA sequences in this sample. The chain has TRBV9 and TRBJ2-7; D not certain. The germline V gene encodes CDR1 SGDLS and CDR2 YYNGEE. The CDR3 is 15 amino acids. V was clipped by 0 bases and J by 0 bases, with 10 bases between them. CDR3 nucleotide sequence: TGTGCCAGCAGCGTAGGCGGCGAGAGCTCCTACGAGCAGTACTTC. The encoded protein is CASSVGGESSYEQYF.

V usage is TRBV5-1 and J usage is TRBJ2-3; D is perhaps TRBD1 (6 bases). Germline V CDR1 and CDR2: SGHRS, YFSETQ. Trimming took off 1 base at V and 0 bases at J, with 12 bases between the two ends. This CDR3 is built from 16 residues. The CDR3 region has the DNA TGCGCCAGCAGCTTGTACAGGGATACTAGCACAGATACGCAGTATTTT. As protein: CASSLYRDTSTDTQYF.

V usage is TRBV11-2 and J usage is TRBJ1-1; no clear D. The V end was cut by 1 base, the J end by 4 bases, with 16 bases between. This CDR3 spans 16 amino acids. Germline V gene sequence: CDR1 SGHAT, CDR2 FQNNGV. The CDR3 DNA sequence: TGTGCCAGCAGCTTAGGTTTTGAGGGTATCAGCACTGAAGCTTTCTTT. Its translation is CASSLGFEGISTEAFF.

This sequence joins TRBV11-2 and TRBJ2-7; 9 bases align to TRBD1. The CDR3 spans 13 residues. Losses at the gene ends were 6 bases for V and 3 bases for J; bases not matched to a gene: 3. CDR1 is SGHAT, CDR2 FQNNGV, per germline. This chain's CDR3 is CASRGQGSYEQYF. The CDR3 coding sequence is TGTGCCAGCAGGGGACAGGGAAGCTACGAGCAGTACTTC.

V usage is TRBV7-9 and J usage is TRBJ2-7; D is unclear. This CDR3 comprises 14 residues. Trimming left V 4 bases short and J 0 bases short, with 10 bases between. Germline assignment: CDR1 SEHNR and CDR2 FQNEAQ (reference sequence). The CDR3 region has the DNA TGTGCCAGCAGCTCCTGGGCAGCCTCCTACGAGCAGTACTTC. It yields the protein CASSSWAASYEQYF.

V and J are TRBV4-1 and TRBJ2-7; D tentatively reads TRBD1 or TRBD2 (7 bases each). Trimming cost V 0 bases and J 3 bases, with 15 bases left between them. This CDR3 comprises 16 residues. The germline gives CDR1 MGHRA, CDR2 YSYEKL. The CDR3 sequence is CASSQEAGQIFYEQYF. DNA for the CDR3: TGCGCCAGCAGCCAAGAAGCGGGACAGATCTTCTACGAGCAGTACTTC.

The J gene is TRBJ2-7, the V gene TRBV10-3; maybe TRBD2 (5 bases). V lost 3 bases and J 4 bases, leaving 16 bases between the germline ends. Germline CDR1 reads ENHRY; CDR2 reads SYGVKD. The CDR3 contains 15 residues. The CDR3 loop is CAISDRSGLGYEQYF. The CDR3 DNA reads TGTGCCATCAGTGATCGGTCGGGGTTGGGGTACGAGCAGTACTTC.

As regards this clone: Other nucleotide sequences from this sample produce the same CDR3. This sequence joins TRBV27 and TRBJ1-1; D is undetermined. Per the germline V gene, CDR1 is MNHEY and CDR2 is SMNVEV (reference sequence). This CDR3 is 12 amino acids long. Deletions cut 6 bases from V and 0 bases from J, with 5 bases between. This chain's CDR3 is CASSGVNTEAFF. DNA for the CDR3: TGTGCCAGCAGCGGGGTGAACACTGAAGCTTTCTTT.

CDR3 sequence (DNA): TGTGCCAGTAGTATTTCACAGGGGACGAACACTGAAGCTTTCTTT. As protein: CASSISQGTNTEAFF. The chain has TRBV19 and TRBJ1-1; 7 bases align to TRBD1. The germline V gene encodes CDR1 LNHDA and CDR2 SQIVND (reference sequence). The CDR3 contains 15 residues. V gave up 3 bases and J gave up 1 base; unmatched junction bases: 5.

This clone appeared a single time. CDR3 loop: CASSQAPGGLYEQYF. The CDR3 DNA follows: TGCGCCAGCAGCCAAGCCCCGGGGGGTTTGTACGAGCAGTACTTC. The chain uses TRBV4-1 and TRBJ2-7; 7 bases match TRBD2. The germline gives CDR1 MGHRA, CDR2 YSYEKL. V was pared by 1 base and J by 4 bases, with 7 bases of the junction left unmatched. The CDR3 has 15 residues.

The CDR3 DNA reads as TGTGCCAGCAGCTTTGTTGATCCCAATGAGCAGTTCTTC. The encoded protein is CASSFVDPNEQFF. The V call is TRBV11-2, the J call TRBJ2-1; D is unclear. The V gene's germline CDR1 is SGHAT and CDR2 FQNNGV. The germline V and J ends were trimmed by 3 bases and 6 bases, with 9 bases remaining between them. This CDR3 contains 13 residues. Full variable domain (missing parts from reference TRBV11-2 and TRBJ2-1): EAGVAQSPRYKIIEKRQSVAFWCNPISGHATLYWYQQILGQGPKLLIQFQNNGVVDDSQLPKDRFSAERLKGVDSTLKIQPAKLEDSAVYLCASSFVDPNEQFFGPGTRLTVL.

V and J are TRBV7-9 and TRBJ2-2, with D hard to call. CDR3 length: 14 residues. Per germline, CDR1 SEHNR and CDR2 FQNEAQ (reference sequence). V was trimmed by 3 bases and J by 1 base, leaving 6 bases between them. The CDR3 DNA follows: TGTGCCAGCAGCTTTACAGAGAACACCGGGGAGCTGTTTTTT. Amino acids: CASSFTENTGELFF. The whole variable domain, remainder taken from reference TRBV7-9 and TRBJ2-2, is DTGVSQNPRHKITKRGQNVTFRCDPISEHNRLYWYRQTLGQGPEFLTYFQNEAQLEKSRLLSDRFSAERPKGSFSTLEIQRTEQGDSAMYLCASSFTENTGELFFGEGSRLTVL.

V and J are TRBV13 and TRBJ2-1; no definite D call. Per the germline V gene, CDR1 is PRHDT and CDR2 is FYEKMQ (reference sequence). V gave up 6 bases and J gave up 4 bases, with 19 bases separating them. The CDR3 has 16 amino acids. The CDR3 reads CASRLFSIGRYNEQFF. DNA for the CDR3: TGTGCCAGCAGACTCTTCTCCATAGGCCGTTACAATGAGCAGTTCTTC.

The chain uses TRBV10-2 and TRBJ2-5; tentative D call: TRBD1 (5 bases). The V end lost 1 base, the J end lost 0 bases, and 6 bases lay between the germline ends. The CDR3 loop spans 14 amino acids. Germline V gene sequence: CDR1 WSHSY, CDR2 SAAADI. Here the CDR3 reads CASSELGHQETQYF. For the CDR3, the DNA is TGCGCCAGCAGTGAGTTGGGGCACCAAGAGACCCAGTACTTC.

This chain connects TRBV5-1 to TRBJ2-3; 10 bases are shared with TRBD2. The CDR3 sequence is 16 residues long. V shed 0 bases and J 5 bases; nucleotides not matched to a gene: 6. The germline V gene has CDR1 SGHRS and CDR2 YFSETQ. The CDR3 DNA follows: TGCGCCAGCAGCTTGGAATTAGCGGGGGGTGAAGATACGCAGTATTTT. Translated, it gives CASSLELAGGEDTQYF.

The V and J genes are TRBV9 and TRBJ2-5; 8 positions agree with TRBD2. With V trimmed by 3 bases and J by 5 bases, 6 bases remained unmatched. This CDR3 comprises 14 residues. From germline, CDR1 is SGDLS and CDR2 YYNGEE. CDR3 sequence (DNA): TGTGCCAGCAGCGCGACGGGACTAGAGGAGACCCAGTACTTC. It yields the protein CASSATGLEETQYF. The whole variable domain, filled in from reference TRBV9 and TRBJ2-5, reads DSGVTQTPKHLITATGQRVTLRCSPRSGDLSVYWYQQSLDQGLQFLIQYYNGEERAKGNILERFSAQQFPDLHSELNLSSLELGDSALYFCASSATGLEETQYFGPGTRLLVL.

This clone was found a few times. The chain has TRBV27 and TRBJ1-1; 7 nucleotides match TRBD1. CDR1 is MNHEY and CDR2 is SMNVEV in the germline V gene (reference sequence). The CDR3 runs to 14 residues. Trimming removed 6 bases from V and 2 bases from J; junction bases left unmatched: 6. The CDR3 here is CASSSDRDNTEAFF. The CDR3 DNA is TGTGCCAGCAGCTCAGACAGGGACAACACTGAAGCTTTCTTT.

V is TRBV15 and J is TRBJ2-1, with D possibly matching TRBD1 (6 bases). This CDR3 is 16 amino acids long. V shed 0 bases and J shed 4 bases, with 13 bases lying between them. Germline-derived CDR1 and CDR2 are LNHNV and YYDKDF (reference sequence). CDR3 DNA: TGTGCCACCAGCAGAGATCCCGGACAGCCTTACAATGAGCAGTTCTTC. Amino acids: CATSRDPGQPYNEQFF.

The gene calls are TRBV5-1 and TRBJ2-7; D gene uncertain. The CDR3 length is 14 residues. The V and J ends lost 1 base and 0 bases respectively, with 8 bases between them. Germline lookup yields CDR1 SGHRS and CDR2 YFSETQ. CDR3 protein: CASSLRRNSYEQYF. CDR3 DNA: TGCGCCAGCAGCTTGAGGCGGAACTCCTACGAGCAGTACTTC.

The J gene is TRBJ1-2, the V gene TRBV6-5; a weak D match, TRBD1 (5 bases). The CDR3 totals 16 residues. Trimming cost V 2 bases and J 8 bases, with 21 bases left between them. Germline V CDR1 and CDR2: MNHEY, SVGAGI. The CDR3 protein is CASSYPQPGGYWGYTF. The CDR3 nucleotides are TGTGCCAGCAGTTACCCCCAGCCGGGGGGATACTGGGGCTACACCTTC.

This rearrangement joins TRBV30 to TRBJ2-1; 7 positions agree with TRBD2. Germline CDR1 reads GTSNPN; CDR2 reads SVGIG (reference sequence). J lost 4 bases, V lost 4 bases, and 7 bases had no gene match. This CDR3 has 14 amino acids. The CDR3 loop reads CAWNLALAYNEQFF. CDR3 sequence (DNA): TGTGCCTGGAATCTTGCACTAGCGTACAATGAGCAGTTCTTC. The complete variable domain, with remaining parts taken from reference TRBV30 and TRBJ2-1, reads SQTIHQWPATLVQPVGSPLSLECTVEGTSNPNLYWYRQAAGRGLQLLFYSVGIGQISSEVPQNLSASRPQDRQFILSSKKLLLSDSGFYLCAWNLALAYNEQFFGPGTRLTVL.

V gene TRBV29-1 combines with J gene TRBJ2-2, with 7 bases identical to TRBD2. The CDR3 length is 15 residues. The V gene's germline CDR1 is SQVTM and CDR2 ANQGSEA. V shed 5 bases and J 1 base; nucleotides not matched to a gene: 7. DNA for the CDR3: TGCAGCGTTAACGGTCTAGCGGTGAACACCGGGGAGCTGTTTTTT. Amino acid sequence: CSVNGLAVNTGELFF.

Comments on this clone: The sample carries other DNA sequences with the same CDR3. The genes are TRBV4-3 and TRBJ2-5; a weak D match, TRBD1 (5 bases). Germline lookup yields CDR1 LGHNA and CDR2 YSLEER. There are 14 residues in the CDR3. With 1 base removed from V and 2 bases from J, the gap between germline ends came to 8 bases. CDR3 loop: CASSQAGPQETQYF. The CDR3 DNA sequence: TGCGCCAGCAGCCAAGCAGGGCCTCAAGAGACCCAGTACTTC.

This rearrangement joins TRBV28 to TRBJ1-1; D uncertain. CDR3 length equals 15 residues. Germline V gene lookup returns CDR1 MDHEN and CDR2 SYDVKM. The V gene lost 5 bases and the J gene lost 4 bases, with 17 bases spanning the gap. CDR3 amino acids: CASSAYIGIGTEAFF. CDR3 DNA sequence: TGTGCCAGCAGTGCCTACATAGGGATTGGCACTGAAGCTTTCTTT.

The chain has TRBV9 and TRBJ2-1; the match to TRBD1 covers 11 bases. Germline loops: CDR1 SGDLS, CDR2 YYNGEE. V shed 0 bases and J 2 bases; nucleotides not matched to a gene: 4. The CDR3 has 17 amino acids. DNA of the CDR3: TGTGCCAGCAGCGTAGGGCCGGGACAGGGGGCCTACAATGAGCAGTTCTTC. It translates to CASSVGPGQGAYNEQFF.

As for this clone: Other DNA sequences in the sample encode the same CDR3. The CDR3 is CASSLAGGSADTQYF. The CDR3 nucleotides read TGCGCCAGCAGCTTGGCCGGGGGGAGCGCAGATACGCAGTATTTT. The V and J genes are TRBV5-1 and TRBJ2-3; TRBD2 matches at 7 bases. This CDR3 contains 15 residues. Per the germline V gene, CDR1 is SGHRS and CDR2 is YFSETQ. J gave up 4 bases and V 0 bases, and 5 bases lay outside the gene matches. The entire variable domain, with the rest obtained from reference TRBV5-1 and TRBJ2-3, is as follows: KAGVTQTPRYLIKTRGQQVTLSCSPISGHRSVSWYQQTPGQGLQFLFEYFSETQRNKGNFPGRFSGRQFSNSRSEMNVSTLELGDSALYLCASSLAGGSADTQYFGPGTRLTVL.

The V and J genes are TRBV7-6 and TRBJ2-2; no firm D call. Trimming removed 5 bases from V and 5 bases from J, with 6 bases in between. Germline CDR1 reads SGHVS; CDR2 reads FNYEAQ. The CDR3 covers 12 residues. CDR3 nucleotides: TGTGCCAGCAGCACCGATACCGGGGAGCTGTTTTTT. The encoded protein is CASSTDTGELFF.

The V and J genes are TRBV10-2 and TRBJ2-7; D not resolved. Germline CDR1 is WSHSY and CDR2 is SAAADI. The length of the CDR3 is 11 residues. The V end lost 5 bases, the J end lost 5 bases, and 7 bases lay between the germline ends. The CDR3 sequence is CASSPGNEQYF. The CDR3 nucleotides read TGCGCCAGCAGTCCGGGTAACGAGCAGTACTTC.

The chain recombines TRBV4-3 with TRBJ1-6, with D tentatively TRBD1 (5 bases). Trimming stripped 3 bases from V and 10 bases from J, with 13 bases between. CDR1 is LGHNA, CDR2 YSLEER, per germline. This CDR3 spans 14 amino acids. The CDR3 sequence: CASSHLRVRSPLHF. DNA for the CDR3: TGCGCCAGCAGCCATCTCAGGGTACGATCACCCCTCCACTTT.